This TCR beta chain was identified in a study of T cell changes during pregnancy in multiple sclerosis. The assay was immunoSEQ multiplex PCR, and TCRdb's table has in-frame clones only and misses some. This sample carries approximately 70,000 clones, 90% to 95% of them seen once, and the ten largest clones take 1.1% to 1.5%. CDR3 length: 14 residues. Between the trimmed V and J ends, which lost 3 bases and 1 base, there was a span of 9 bases. Germline V lookup: CDR1 LNHDA, CDR2 SQIVND (reference sequence). The specimen comprised peripheral blood, sampled in the second trimester of pregnancy. The chain joins TRBV19 to TRBJ1-1, with D possibly TRBD1 on 5 matching bases. The receptor was isolated from a female donor in good health, enrolled as a control in a pregnancy study. The CDR3 nucleotides read TGTGCCAGTAGTATTCGACAGCGGAACACTGAAGCTTTCTTT. Its translation is CASSIRQRNTEAFF. The full variable domain, in which reference TRBV19 and TRBJ1-1 provide the parts outside the CDR3, is DGGITQSPKYLFRKEGQNVTLSCEQNLNHDAMYWYRQDPGQGLRLIYYSQIVNDFQKGDIAEGYSVSREKKESFPLTVTSAQKNPTAFYLCASSIRQRNTEAFFGQGTRLTVV.